What follows are 4 T cell receptor beta chains derived from one specimen sequenced in a study of metastatic and nonmetastatic thyroid tumors. TCRdb re-called the PCR reads through MiXCR. The sample includes around 15,000 clones, 29% of them seen just once. Patients underwent thyroid surgery, and none had received any treatment before it. The sample consisted of tumor tissue. The receptor source for this set is a male donor with papillary thyroid cancer or a benign thyroid nodule (not recorded which). Some clones in this sample may be carry-over from other donors' samples.

The chain uses TRBV5-1 and TRBJ2-5; 9 bases line up with TRBD2. This CDR3 region has 16 residues. Germline V gene data show CDR1 as SGHRS and CDR2 as YFSETQ. V was pared by 6 bases and J by 1 base, with 10 bases of the junction left unmatched. CDR3 in amino acids: CASISVAGVSQETQYF. The CDR3 DNA reads as TGCGCCAGCATCTCTGTAGCGGGAGTGTCCCAAGAGACCCAGTACTTC.

This sequence joins TRBV20-1 and TRBJ1-1, with 8 positions matching TRBD1. The CDR3 has 13 amino acids. The V and J ends lost 8 bases and 5 bases, in that order; junction bases with no gene match: 10. Germline V gives CDR1 DFQATT, CDR2 SNEGSKA (reference sequence). The CDR3 bases are TGCAGTTTCAAGACAGGGGCGGGGACTGAAGCTTTCTTT. Its translation: CSFKTGAGTEAFF.

The V gene is TRBV6-1, the J gene TRBJ1-2; 9 nucleotides line up with TRBD1. Germline CDR1 reads MNHNS; CDR2 reads SASEGT. J lost 9 bases, V lost 3 bases, and 11 bases had no gene match. The CDR3 covers 15 residues. Written as DNA, the CDR3 is TGTGCCAGCAGTGATAGGGACAGGGCTATTGTAAGCTACACCTTC. Translating it yields CASSDRDRAIVSYTF.

This clone was detected a few times. One junction end does not reproduce the germline sequence, and a read error may be involved. J is TRBJ2-2 and V is TRBV2; 8 positions match TRBD1. Germline CDR1 is SNHLY and CDR2 is FYNNEI. The CDR3 runs to 14 residues. The CDR3 protein is CASSNGQGTWELFF. The CDR3 DNA is TGTGCCAGCAGTAACGGACAGGGCACCTGGGAGCTGTTTTTT.